Below, 18 T cell receptor beta chains from the same sample are listed, as sequenced in a study of control samples from healthy donors and cancer patients. Only in-frame clones appear in the TCRdb table, and some are missing; sequencing was by immunoSEQ multiplex PCR. The sample contains about 110,000 clones, about 80% of which appear only once. Sequenced material: blood. Receptors originate from a man aged 18 to 29 in good health.

This chain joins TRBV14 and TRBJ1-2; D is undetermined. Germline CDR1 reads SGHDN; CDR2 reads FVKESK. The V gene lost 1 base and the J gene lost 0 bases, with 12 bases spanning the gap. The CDR3 sequence is 16 residues long. DNA for the CDR3: TGTGCCAGCAGCCAAGTGGCTACAGTTACTAACTATGGCTACACCTTC. The encoded protein is CASSQVATVTNYGYTF.

The chain couples TRBV27 to TRBJ2-5; 7 bases fit TRBD1. The CDR3 length is 15 residues. The V segment lost 5 bases and the J segment 5 bases; nucleotides outside the gene matches: 11. Germline loops: CDR1 MNHEY, CDR2 SMNVEV (reference sequence). In DNA, the CDR3 is TGTGCCAGCAGTACGCGACAGGGTTCGTTGGAGACCCAGTACTTC. It is translated as CASSTRQGSLETQYF.

For the CDR3, the DNA is TGTGCCAGCAGCCAGTATAATCTTCCGGGACTAGCGGGGTCTTGGGAAGAGACCCAGTACTTC. As protein: CASSQYNLPGLAGSWEETQYF. This chain connects TRBV14 to TRBJ2-5, with 13 bases that match TRBD2. The CDR3 loop spans 21 amino acids. Per the germline V gene, CDR1 is SGHDN and CDR2 is FVKESK. V lost 3 bases and J lost 3; bases outside the gene matches: 19.

The J gene is TRBJ2-1, the V gene TRBV7-2; D is possibly TRBD1 or TRBD2 (6 bases each). Trimming cost V 1 base and J 1 base, with 11 bases left between them. The CDR3 length is 16 residues. Germline V CDR1 and CDR2: SGHTA, FQGNSA. The CDR3, as DNA: TGTGCCAGCAGCTTAGGGGGGGCCGCTTCCTACAATGAGCAGTTCTTC. Amino acid sequence: CASSLGGAASYNEQFF. The whole variable domain, filled in from reference TRBV7-2 and TRBJ2-1, reads GAGVSQSPSNKVTEKGKDVELRCDPISGHTALYWYRQSLGQGLEFLIYFQGNSAPDKSGLPSDRFSAERTGGSVSTLTIQRTQQEDSAVYLCASSLGGAASYNEQFFGPGTRLTVL.

This chain joins TRBV3-1 (or the pseudogene TRBV3-2) and TRBJ1-4; 9 bases agree with TRBD1. V shed 8 bases, J shed 8 bases, and the junction held 18 bases outside the gene matches. The CDR3 contains 17 residues. The germline V gene has CDR1 LGHDT and CDR2 YNNKEL (reference sequence). In DNA form, the CDR3 reads TGTGCCAGCTTGGGTAAGCGAGGGACAGGGCAACCCGAAAAACTGTTTTTT. This codes for CASLGKRGTGQPEKLFF.

This chain joins TRBV4-3 and TRBJ1-2; 10 bases align to TRBD1. V was clipped by 4 bases and J by 0 bases; unmatched bases: 5. Germline loops: CDR1 LGHNA, CDR2 YSLEER. CDR3 length: 16 residues. The CDR3 loop is CASSRRGQGANYGYTF. The CDR3 nucleotides are TGCGCCAGCAGCCGCCGTGGACAGGGGGCTAACTATGGCTACACCTTC.

The chain carries TRBV4-2 and TRBJ2-1; TRBD1 is a possible D gene (6 bases). Germline CDR1 and CDR2: LGHNA and YNFKEQ. With 0 bases removed from V and 3 bases from J, the gap between germline ends came to 12 bases. CDR3 length equals 16 residues. The CDR3 coding sequence is TGTGCCAGCAGCCAAGACCCCAGGGGTAGCTACAATGAGCAGTTCTTC. This translates into CASSQDPRGSYNEQFF.

V usage is TRBV13 and J usage is TRBJ2-2; TRBD1 is a possible D gene (7 bases). Between the trimmed V and J ends, which lost 4 bases and 5 bases, there was a span of 17 bases. CDR1 and CDR2 (germline): PRHDT, FYEKMQ (reference sequence). The CDR3 spans 16 residues. The CDR3 sequence: CASSWNPGGKTGELFF. The CDR3 nucleotides read TGTGCCAGCAGCTGGAACCCAGGGGGGAAAACCGGGGAGCTGTTTTTT.

The rearrangement joins TRBV5-6 to TRBJ2-1, with 7 bases identical to TRBD2. Germline V gene sequence: CDR1 SGHDT, CDR2 YYEEEE. V trimming: 0 bases; J trimming: 1 base; junction bases outside the gene matches: 4. The CDR3 is 16 amino acids. CDR3 DNA: TGTGCCAGCAGCTTGGGCGGGGGATTTTCCTACAATGAGCAGTTCTTC. Its protein product is CASSLGGGFSYNEQFF.

This chain links TRBV5-1 with TRBJ2-3; possible D gene TRBD2, 5 bases. The germline gives CDR1 SGHRS, CDR2 YFSETQ. Trimming left V 0 bases short and J 2 bases short, with 10 bases between. The CDR3 is made up of 15 amino acids. The CDR3 nucleotides read TGCGCCAGCAGCTTGGCCTTCGGGGTCACAGATACGCAGTATTTT. This gives the protein CASSLAFGVTDTQYF.

This chain joins TRBV30 and TRBJ1-3; 7 positions agree with TRBD1. The CDR3 extends over 13 amino acids. Trimming removed 5 bases from V and 5 bases from J; junction bases left unmatched: 6. Germline-derived CDR1 and CDR2 are GTSNPN and SVGIG (reference sequence). CDR3 sequence: CAWGRGLRNTIYF. CDR3 nucleotide sequence: TGTGCCTGGGGTAGGGGGCTCAGAAACACCATATATTTT. Supplemented by reference TRBV30 and TRBJ1-3, the full variable domain reads SQTIHQWPATLVQPVGSPLSLECTVEGTSNPNLYWYRQAAGRGLQLLFYSVGIGQISSEVPQNLSASRPQDRQFILSSKKLLLSDSGFYLCAWGRGLRNTIYFGEGSWLTVV.

The chain uses TRBV24-1 and TRBJ2-7; a possible D gene is TRBD1 (5 bases). V was pared by 1 base and J by 2 bases, with 17 bases between. The CDR3 totals 17 residues. Germline-derived CDR1 and CDR2 are KGHDR and SFDVKD. CDR3 nucleotide sequence: TGTGCCACCAGTGATTTCCCTGGACACTGTCTGCCCTACGAGCAGTACGTC. It is translated as CATSDFPGHCLPYEQYV.

This rearrangement joins TRBV10-3 to TRBJ1-1; D unclear. Germline-derived CDR1 and CDR2 are ENHRY and SYGVKD. V was pared by 4 bases and J by 0 bases, with 6 bases between. CDR3 size: 13 residues. The CDR3 DNA reads as TGTGCCATCAGTGGCCAGCTGAACACTGAAGCTTTCTTT. Translating it yields CAISGQLNTEAFF.

The chain recombines TRBV2 with TRBJ1-1, with D hard to call. The germline CDR1 and CDR2 sequences are SNHLY and FYNNEI. The CDR3 consists of 13 residues. Trimming took 8 bases from V and 2 from J, leaving 12 bases between them. The CDR3 loop reads CASSTGLNTEAFF. The CDR3 DNA reads as TGTGCCAGCTCGACGGGGTTAAACACTGAAGCTTTCTTT.

J is TRBJ2-1 and V is TRBV10-2; 10 bases fit TRBD1. Germline CDR1 reads WSHSY; CDR2 reads SAAADI. The V segment lost 6 bases and the J segment 6 bases; nucleotides outside the gene matches: 11. CDR3 length: 16 amino acids. Written as DNA, the CDR3 is TGCGCCAGCAGCCCGACAGGGGGCTCCCTGGGCAATGAGCAGTTCTTC. As protein: CASSPTGGSLGNEQFF.

CDR3: CASSLDYAVDTQYF. The CDR3 nucleotides read TGTGCCAGCAGCTTAGATTATGCAGTAGATACGCAGTATTTT. The chain employs TRBV11-2 and TRBJ2-3; D unresolved. V was pared by 0 bases and J by 5 bases, with 9 bases between. The germline CDR1 and CDR2 sequences are SGHAT and FQNNGV. CDR3 length: 14 amino acids.

The V and J genes are TRBV7-8 and TRBJ1-3, with 8 bases aligning to TRBD1. Losses at the gene ends were 7 bases for V and 0 bases for J; bases not matched to a gene: 11. This CDR3 has 17 amino acids. Per the germline V gene, CDR1 is SGHVS and CDR2 is FQNEAQ. The CDR3 sequence is CASKDRALSSSGNTIYF. Written as DNA, the CDR3 is TGTGCCAGCAAGGACAGGGCCCTTTCAAGCTCTGGAAACACCATATATTTT.

The V gene is TRBV5-1, the J gene TRBJ2-5, with 7 positions matching TRBD2. CDR1 is SGHRS, CDR2 YFSETQ, per germline. The CDR3 runs to 15 residues. The ends lost 5 bases at V and 3 bases at J; junction bases unmatched: 10. The CDR3 nucleotides are TGCGCCAGCAGGGGGGGGACGGGCTTCAAAGAGACCCAGTACTTC. It translates to CASRGGTGFKETQYF.